A single sample is the source of the 22 T cell receptor beta chains below, sequenced in a study of a mutant IDH1 vaccine in newly diagnosed glioma listed by TCRdb under 2021. Reading the label with the study, this specimen's time point is: week 35, safety follow-up. Every vaccine dose consisted of 300 ug of a 20-mer mutant IDH1 peptide in Montanide, administered subcutaneously together with topical imiquimod. The antigens for these receptors are not known. Library construction relied on the immunoSEQ multiplex PCR assay. TCRdb took this table from immuneACCESS and kept in-frame rearrangements with V and J called. Such tables lack part of the clones; where checked against another copy, unresolved V genes explain under half of the gap, and the rest is unexplained. The sample includes 41,000 or so clones, with more than 80% observed a single time. 1.5% of the sample belongs to the ten largest clones.

Sequencing used PBMCs, obtained from a glioma patient whose treatment included an IDH1 peptide vaccine. The receptors here all came from a man in his forties with glioma.

J is TRBJ1-1 and V is TRBV7-3; D is possibly TRBD1 (5 bases). Germline CDR1 and CDR2: SGHTA and FQGTGA. The length of the CDR3 is 15 residues. Trimming cost V 1 base and J 1 base, with 10 bases left between them. The CDR3 nucleotides read TGTGCCAGCAGCTTAAAGGCAGGGACGAACACTGAAGCTTTCTTT. It codes for CASSLKAGTNTEAFF.

This sequence joins TRBV6-1 and TRBJ1-2; 9 nucleotides align to TRBD1. Germline CDR1 reads MNHNS; CDR2 reads SASEGT. The trim removed 11 bases at V and 5 bases at J, leaving 15 bases unmatched. The CDR3 covers 15 residues. The CDR3 DNA is TGTGCCGGCCTATTGGGACAGGGATCAGGTTATGGCTACACCTTC. Translated, it gives CAGLLGQGSGYGYTF.

V and J are TRBV6-6 and TRBJ2-1, with a tentative D call TRBD1 (5 bases). This CDR3 contains 13 residues. V was cut by 6 bases and J by 5 bases, with 11 bases left in between. Germline V gene data show CDR1 as MNHNY and CDR2 as SVGAGI (reference sequence). CDR3 sequence: CASSRDRDNEQFF. CDR3 nucleotides: TGTGCCAGCAGCCGTGACAGAGACAATGAGCAGTTCTTC.

This chain joins TRBV19 and TRBJ1-5, with TRBD1 identical over 8 bases. V was pared by 6 bases and J by 3 bases, with 4 bases of the junction left unmatched. The V gene's germline CDR1 is LNHDA and CDR2 SQIVND (reference sequence). This CDR3 spans 14 amino acids. The CDR3 protein is CASRSGQDNQPQHF. For the CDR3, the DNA is TGTGCCAGTAGGTCGGGACAGGACAATCAGCCCCAGCATTTT.

The chain joins TRBV28 to TRBJ1-5; no clear D. Trimming took 5 bases from V and 4 from J, leaving 6 bases between them. From germline, CDR1 is MDHEN and CDR2 SYDVKM. This CDR3 spans 12 amino acids. CDR3 coding DNA: TGTGCCAGCAGTCTTCTTAATCAGCCCCAGCATTTT. It specifies CASSLLNQPQHF.

This sequence joins TRBV2 and TRBJ1-5; 7 bases agree with TRBD1. V lost 5 bases to trimming and J lost 5 bases; unmatched junction nucleotides: 6. In germline, CDR1 is SNHLY, CDR2 FYNNEI. The length of the CDR3 is 14 residues. The CDR3 DNA reads as TGTGCCAGCAGTTGGGGACAGCGAGATCAGCCCCAGCATTTT. It is translated as CASSWGQRDQPQHF. Drawing the rest from reference TRBV2 and TRBJ1-5, the complete variable domain is EPEVTQTPSHQVTQMGQEVILRCVPISNHLYFYWYRQILGQKVEFLVSFYNNEISEKSEIFDDQFSVERPDGSNFTLKIRSTKLEDSAMYFCASSWGQRDQPQHFGDGTRLSIL.

This clone appeared a few times. The chain recombines TRBV18 with TRBJ2-7, with 7 nucleotides matching TRBD1. With V trimmed by 5 bases and J by 5 bases, 3 bases remained unmatched. This CDR3 contains 12 residues. Germline V lookup: CDR1 KGHSH, CDR2 LQKENI. CDR3 bases: TGTGCCAGCTCAGTGGGACAGAACGAGCAGTACGTC. Translation: CASSVGQNEQYV.

The genes are TRBV6-6 and TRBJ1-1, with D tentatively TRBD1 (5 bases). Germline V gene lookup returns CDR1 MNHNY and CDR2 SVGAGI (reference sequence). The CDR3 consists of 12 residues. Trimming shortened V by 8 bases and J by 7 bases, and 14 bases separated the two germline ends. Written as DNA, the CDR3 is TGTGCCAGCTGCGAGAGGGGTAGTGAAGCTTTCTTT. This encodes CASCERGSEAFF.

The chain carries TRBV5-1 and TRBJ2-3; perhaps D is TRBD1 or TRBD2 (5 bases each). CDR3 length: 15 residues. Trimming left V 1 base short and J 4 bases short, with 13 bases between. CDR1 and CDR2 from the germline V gene are SGHRS and YFSETQ. The CDR3 is CASSLSGLAPDTQYF. The DNA for the CDR3 is TGCGCCAGCAGCTTGTCGGGGCTAGCACCAGATACGCAGTATTTT.

This chain uses TRBV6-5 with TRBJ2-7, with D maybe TRBD1 (6 bases). With 4 bases removed from V and 1 base from J, the gap between germline ends came to 14 bases. The CDR3 is made up of 15 amino acids. Germline CDR1 reads MNHEY; CDR2 reads SVGAGI. The CDR3 sequence: CASSSPGDPSYEQYF. The DNA for the CDR3 is TGTGCCAGCAGTTCCCCAGGGGACCCATCCTACGAGCAGTACTTC.

The V gene is TRBV19, the J gene TRBJ1-5; the D is unclear. CDR1 and CDR2 (germline): LNHDA, SQIVND (reference sequence). V lost 4 bases to trimming and J lost 1 base, with 8 bases between them. The length of the CDR3 is 14 residues. CDR3 bases: TGTGCCAGTAGTAGGTGGGCCAGCAATCAGCCCCAGCATTTT. This sequence encodes CASSRWASNQPQHF.

CDR3 sequence reads: CASSWTLAGDADTQYF. The DNA of the CDR3 is TGCGCCAGCAGCTGGACTCTAGCGGGGGATGCAGATACGCAGTATTTT. This chain links TRBV5-1 with TRBJ2-3; 10 nucleotides match TRBD2. CDR1 is SGHRS and CDR2 is YFSETQ in the germline V gene. V lost 3 bases to trimming and J lost 4 bases; unmatched junction nucleotides: 8. This CDR3 region has 16 residues.

The DNA of the CDR3 is TGCGCCAGCAGCCACCCCCGGGAGGGACACTGGGAAGAGACCCAGTACTTC. As protein: CASSHPREGHWEETQYF. The chain couples TRBV4-1 to TRBJ2-5, with 8 bases matching TRBD2. The CDR3 is 17 residues long. Germline V gives CDR1 MGHRA, CDR2 YSYEKL. The V gene end was trimmed by 3 bases and the J gene end by 3 bases; junction bases not matched to a gene: 12.

V is TRBV28 and J is TRBJ1-5; no reliable D call. Germline V gene lookup returns CDR1 MDHEN and CDR2 SYDVKM. CDR3 length equals 12 residues. The V end lost 6 bases, the J end lost 5 bases, and 8 bases lay between the germline ends. The CDR3 loop reads CASSLRYQPQHF. The CDR3, as DNA: TGTGCCAGCAGCTTACGTTATCAGCCCCAGCATTTT. Filled out from reference TRBV28 and TRBJ1-5, the complete variable domain reads DVKVTQSSRYLVKRTGEKVFLECVQDMDHENMFWYRQDPGLGLRLIYFSYDVKMKEKGDIPEGYSVSREKKERFSLILESASTNQTSMYLCASSLRYQPQHFGDGTRLSIL.

The chain is built from TRBV5-1 and TRBJ2-1; D might be TRBD2 (5 bases). This CDR3 region has 15 residues. Trimming removed 4 bases from V and 2 bases from J, with 13 bases in between. Looked up from germline, CDR1 is SGHRS and CDR2 is YFSETQ. Here the CDR3 DNA reads TGCGCCAGCAGCCTGGTCTCCGGGGCCTACAATGAGCAGTTCTTC. Its translation is CASSLVSGAYNEQFF.

This chain uses TRBV6-5 with TRBJ1-2, with D possibly being TRBD1 (6 bases). The V gene lost 6 bases and the J gene lost 8 bases, with 19 bases spanning the gap. CDR1 MNHEY and CDR2 SVGAGI come from the germline V gene. The CDR3 loop spans 14 amino acids. The CDR3 is CASRPWESQGGYTF. In nucleotides, the CDR3 is TGTGCCAGCAGACCCTGGGAAAGTCAGGGGGGCTACACCTTC.

The chain is built from TRBV6-1 and TRBJ2-3; D remains unclear. The CDR3 totals 14 residues. Trimming shortened V by 7 bases and J by 1 base, and 12 bases separated the two germline ends. Looked up from germline, CDR1 is MNHNS and CDR2 is SASEGT. The CDR3, as DNA: TGTGCCAGCATTATTAGCCCTGGCACAGATACGCAGTATTTT. Its protein is CASIISPGTDTQYF.

This chain uses TRBV2 with TRBJ1-1, with D uncertain. Per germline, CDR1 SNHLY and CDR2 FYNNEI. The CDR3 runs to 14 residues. V gave up 5 bases and J gave up 6 bases, with 16 bases separating them. The CDR3 spells CASSLTEEIAEAFF. CDR3 in DNA: TGTGCCAGCAGTTTAACAGAGGAAATCGCTGAAGCTTTCTTT.

V is TRBV28 and J is TRBJ1-6; 10 nucleotides match TRBD1. This CDR3 region has 14 residues. The V and J ends lost 5 bases and 9 bases, in that order; junction bases with no gene match: 4. Germline V gene sequence: CDR1 MDHEN, CDR2 SYDVKM. CDR3 DNA sequence: TGTGCCAGCAGTGTGGACAGGGGGGGTTCACCCCTCCACTTT. This codes for CASSVDRGGSPLHF.

V gene TRBV18 combines with J gene TRBJ1-1; D may be TRBD1 (5 bases). The CDR3 totals 14 residues. V lost 3 bases to trimming and J lost 11 bases, with 19 bases between them. Germline CDR1 is KGHSH and CDR2 is LQKENI. For the CDR3, the DNA is TGTGCCAGCTCACCCGACATCTCCCACGAGGGGGCTTTCTTT. It codes for CASSPDISHEGAFF. Together with reference TRBV18 and TRBJ1-1, the CDR3 gives the full variable domain: NAGVMQNPRHLVRRRGQEARLRCSPMKGHSHVYWYRQLPEEGLKFMVYLQKENIIDESGMPKERFSAEFPKEGPSILRIQQVVRGDSAAYFCASSPDISHEGAFFGQGTRLTVV.

The rearrangement links TRBV18 to TRBJ1-1; a weak D match, TRBD1 (5 bases). This CDR3 contains 14 residues. Germline loops: CDR1 KGHSH, CDR2 LQKENI. V lost 6 bases and J lost 3, with 14 bases in between. CDR3 nucleotide sequence: TGTGCCAGCTCCCCCGGAGGGGCCCACACTGAAGCTTTCTTT. It yields the protein CASSPGGAHTEAFF.

The rearrangement joins TRBV28 to TRBJ1-3; 7 positions agree with TRBD1. The CDR3 runs 17 residues. J gave up 0 bases and V 6 bases, and 11 bases lay outside the gene matches. Germline V gives CDR1 MDHEN, CDR2 SYDVKM. CDR3 loop: CASSDIGDSTSGNTIYF. Here the CDR3 DNA reads TGTGCCAGCAGCGACATCGGGGACAGTACCTCTGGAAACACCATATATTTT. Full variable domain (remainder filled in from reference TRBV28 and TRBJ1-3): DVKVTQSSRYLVKRTGEKVFLECVQDMDHENMFWYRQDPGLGLRLIYFSYDVKMKEKGDIPEGYSVSREKKERFSLILESASTNQTSMYLCASSDIGDSTSGNTIYFGEGSWLTVV.